Following are 4 T cell receptor beta chains from one sample sequenced in a study of blood T cell repertoires in COVID-19. This table comes from immunoSEQ multiplex PCR, and its TCRdb copy is limited to in-frame clones, with some not included. The table shows approximately 96,000 clones, with over 85% occurring only once. The source material was peripheral blood. The receptor source for this set is a human donor with COVID-19, enrolled during active disease. The donor label of this sample is uncertain.

The genes are TRBV29-1 and TRBJ1-2; D perhaps matches TRBD1 (5 bases). Per germline, CDR1 SQVTM and CDR2 ANQGSEA. V shed 6 bases and J shed 4 bases, with 12 bases lying between them. The CDR3 contains 12 residues. In DNA form, the CDR3 reads TGCAGCGTCCGACGACAGATCTATGGCTACACCTTC. This gives the protein CSVRRQIYGYTF.

V usage is TRBV18 and J usage is TRBJ1-4, with 7 positions matching TRBD1. The CDR3 spans 16 residues. Germline trimming cut 1 base from V and 8 bases from J; bases unmatched to any gene: 10. Germline V gene data show CDR1 as KGHSH and CDR2 as LQKENI. The CDR3 sequence is CASSPQGARDQEKLFF. CDR3 coding DNA: TGTGCCAGCTCACCACAGGGGGCGCGGGATCAGGAAAAACTGTTTTTT.

The chain recombines TRBV18 with TRBJ1-6; tentative D call: TRBD1 (5 bases). CDR1 and CDR2 from the germline V gene are KGHSH and LQKENI. V was trimmed by 6 bases and J by 0 bases, leaving 15 bases between them. The CDR3 runs 17 residues. CDR3: CASSPQGQSSYNSPLHF. The CDR3 region has the DNA TGTGCCAGCTCTCCTCAGGGCCAGAGCTCCTATAATTCACCCCTCCACTTT.

The chain links TRBV2 to TRBJ2-1; the D is unclear. Germline V gene lookup returns CDR1 SNHLY and CDR2 FYNNEI. The germline V and J ends were trimmed by 5 bases and 7 bases, with 6 bases remaining between them. The CDR3 spans 11 residues. In nucleotides, the CDR3 is TGTGCCAGCAGTCCTTTAAATGAGCAGTTCTTC. Its translation is CASSPLNEQFF.